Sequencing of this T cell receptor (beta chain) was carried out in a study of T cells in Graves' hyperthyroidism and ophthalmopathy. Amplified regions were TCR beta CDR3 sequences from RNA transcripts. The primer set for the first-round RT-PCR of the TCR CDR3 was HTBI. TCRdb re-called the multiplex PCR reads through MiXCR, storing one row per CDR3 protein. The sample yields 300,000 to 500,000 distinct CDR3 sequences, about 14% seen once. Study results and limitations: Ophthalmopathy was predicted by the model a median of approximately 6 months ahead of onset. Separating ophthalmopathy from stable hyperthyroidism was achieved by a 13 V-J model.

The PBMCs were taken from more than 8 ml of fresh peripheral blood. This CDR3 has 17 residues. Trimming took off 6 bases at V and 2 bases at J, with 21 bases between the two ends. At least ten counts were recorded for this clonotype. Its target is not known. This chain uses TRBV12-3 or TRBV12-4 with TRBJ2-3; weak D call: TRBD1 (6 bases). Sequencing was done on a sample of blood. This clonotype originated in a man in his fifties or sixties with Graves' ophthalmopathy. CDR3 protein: CASRPGQFEAFTDTQYF. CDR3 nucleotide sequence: TGTGCCAGCAGACCTGGACAGTTTGAAGCGTTCACAGATACGCAGTATTTT.